A selection of T cell receptor beta chains follows, all from one sample in a study of shared clonotypes between healthy human individuals. Repertoires were generated with immunoSEQ multiplex PCR, while TCRdb's copy carries only in-frame clones and drops some. The sample records 1.5 million to 2.5 million clones, 85% to 95% being singletons. Sequenced sample: naive CD8+ T cells sorted from blood. The receptors here all came from a man aged 18 to 30 in good health. Both conserved end residues are part of each CDR3. D genes are given only for firm matches. The listing skips clone size in some rows; elsewhere it reads once, few, many or a size class.

D gene	clone size	V gene	J gene	CDR3 DNA	CDR3 protein
TRBD1	once	TRBV28	TRBJ2-7	TGTGCCAGCAGTTTGTCCATCCCGGACAGGACAACCTACGAGCAGTACTTC	CASSLSIPDRTTYEQYF
NA	few	TRBV19	TRBJ1-6	TGTGCCAGTACCTCTGCCGTCTATAATTCACCCCTCCACTTT	CASTSAVYNSPLHF
NA	once	TRBV10-3	TRBJ1-2	TGTGCCATCAGTGAGGGGGTCCGCTATGGCTACACCTTC	CAISEGVRYGYTF
TRBD1	NA	TRBV14	TRBJ1-2	TGTGCCAGCAGCCAAGATCTGGACAGGGGTTGGTATGGCTACACCTTC	CASSQDLDRGWYGYTF
NA	NA	TRBV9	TRBJ1-1	TGTGCCAGCAGCCAAGGGGGGGCCACTGAAGCTTTCTTT	CASSQGGATEAFF
TRBD2	NA	TRBV4-1	TRBJ2-7	TGCGCCAGCAGCCAAGCGGCTAGCGGGAGCTCCTACGAGCAGTACTTC	CASSQAASGSSYEQYF
TRBD2	NA	TRBV7-8	TRBJ2-1	TGTGCCAGCAGCTTAGCGCTACTAGCGGGAGTCTTTTACAATGAGCAGTTCTTC	CASSLALLAGVFYNEQFF
TRBD2	NA	TRBV5-4	TRBJ2-7	TGTGCCAGCAGCTTGAGCGCGGGGGGCTACGAGCAGTACTTC	CASSLSAGGYEQYF
NA	once	TRBV6-6	TRBJ1-2	TGTGCCAGCAGTTATTCGGACAGCTATGGCTACACCTTC	CASSYSDSYGYTF
NA	NA	TRBV19	TRBJ2-7	TGTGCCACCTCGGAGGACCTGGAAAACGAGCAGTACTTC	CATSEDLENEQYF
NA	NA	TRBV7-3	TRBJ2-7	TGTGCCAGCAGCTTAGACGGACACCGGCCAACCTACGAGCAGTACTTC	CASSLDGHRPTYEQYF
NA	once	TRBV9	TRBJ2-7	TGTGCCAGCAGCGTAGCGGCAGCAAGCTCCTACGAGCAGTACTTC	CASSVAAASSYEQYF
NA	NA	TRBV6-5	TRBJ2-1	TGTGCCAGCAGTTACTCGAGTGGTTCCTACAATGAGCAGTTCTTC	CASSYSSGSYNEQFF
NA	NA	TRBV27	TRBJ1-5	TGTGCCAGCAGTTTATTGGCAGAATATCAGCCCCAGCATTTT	CASSLLAEYQPQHF
NA	NA	TRBV9	TRBJ2-2	TGTGCCAGCAAATTACGGCACCGAAACACCGGGGAGCTGTTTTTT	CASKLRHRNTGELFF
NA	NA	TRBV27	TRBJ2-7	TGTGCCAGCAGTTTATCGATTACAGACTACGAGCAGTACTTC	CASSLSITDYEQYF
TRBD1	NA	TRBV6-5	TRBJ2-3	TGTGCCAGCAGCGGACAGGGCCCGGATACGCAGTATTTT	CASSGQGPDTQYF
TRBD1	once	TRBV11-2	TRBJ2-7	TGTGCCAGCAGCCTGGGACAGGGAGGAACCTACGAGCAGTACTTC	CASSLGQGGTYEQYF
NA	NA	TRBV6-5	TRBJ2-7	TGTGCCAGCAGTTTCGGCAGGGGTACCTACGAGCAGTACTTC	CASSFGRGTYEQYF
TRBD2	NA	TRBV7-2	TRBJ2-1	TGTGCCAGCAGCTCGACTAGCGGGAGGCCAAATGAGCAGTTCTTC	CASSSTSGRPNEQFF
NA	NA	TRBV18	TRBJ1-6	TGTGCCAGCTCACCAGGCAGCCCGAGCTCCTATAATTCACCCCTCCACTTT	CASSPGSPSSYNSPLHF
NA	NA	TRBV25-1	TRBJ1-1	TGTGCCAGCAGTGAGCAGGGTTGGGCCGGGGCTTTCTTT	CASSEQGWAGAFF
TRBD2	NA	TRBV5-6	TRBJ2-7	TGTGCCAGCAGCTTTTGGCGGGAGGTGTACGAGCAGTACTTC	CASSFWREVYEQYF
NA	NA	TRBV7-9	TRBJ2-1	TGTGCCAGCAGCCCTCCCCGCTCCCTTTACAATGAGCAGTTCTTC	CASSPPRSLYNEQFF
TRBD1	NA	TRBV7-9	TRBJ2-7	TGTGCCAGCAGCTCCCTCGGACAGGGGGAATACGAGCAGTACTTC	CASSSLGQGEYEQYF
NA	NA	TRBV12-5	TRBJ2-7	TGTGCTAGTGGTTTGGTGTCCTACGAGCAGTACTTC	CASGLVSYEQYF
TRBD1	NA	TRBV5-6	TRBJ1-2	TGTGCCAGCAGCTTGAAGGGGACAGGGCCCCTCAACTATGGCTACACCTTC	CASSLKGTGPLNYGYTF
NA	NA	TRBV5-6	TRBJ2-5	TGTGCCAGCAGCCCTGATCGCGAGACCCAGTACTTC	CASSPDRETQYF
NA	NA	TRBV6-5	TRBJ1-2	TGTGCCAGCAGTTACGGGACGGTCGGATATGGCTACACCTTC	CASSYGTVGYGYTF
TRBD1	NA	TRBV5-1	TRBJ2-5	TGCGCCAGCAGCGCCGACAGGGGGCTAGAGACCCAGTACTTC	CASSADRGLETQYF
TRBD2	NA	TRBV30	TRBJ2-3	TGTGCCTGGAGTTCGTCGACTAGCGGGGGCACAGATACGCAGTATTTT	CAWSSSTSGGTDTQYF
NA	NA	TRBV7-9	TRBJ2-5	TGTGCCAGCGTCTATTTTGAGGAGACCCAGTACTTC	CASVYFEETQYF
TRBD1	NA	TRBV7-2	TRBJ2-7	TGTGCCAGCAGCCCAGGACAGGGCTACGAGCAGTACTTC	CASSPGQGYEQYF
NA	NA	TRBV5-1	TRBJ1-1	TGCGCCAGCAGCTTGGACAGGATGAACACTGAAGCTTTCTTT	CASSLDRMNTEAFF
NA	NA	TRBV9	TRBJ1-5	TGTGCCAGCAGCGTAGGGGGGGGCCCGAATCAGCCCCAGCATTTT	CASSVGGGPNQPQHF
TRBD1	NA	TRBV5-4	TRBJ2-1	TGTGCCAGCAGTATACAGGGGGCGAGGGAGTTCTTC	CASSIQGAREFF
TRBD1	few	TRBV7-8	TRBJ1-5	TGTGCCAGCAGCGTGACAGGGGAGGATAGCAATCAGCCCCAGCATTTT	CASSVTGEDSNQPQHF
NA	NA	TRBV7-9	TRBJ2-7	TGTGCCAGCAGCGCGAGAAGAGGGGAGAGCTCCTACGAGCAGTACTTC	CASSARRGESSYEQYF
NA	NA	TRBV30	TRBJ1-3	TGTGCCCACTTCCCTCACAACGAAAACTCTGGAAACACCATATATTTT	CAHFPHNENSGNTIYF
TRBD2	once	TRBV7-6	TRBJ2-1	TGTGCCAGCAGCCCTCTTCGACTAGCGGGAGCCCATGAGCAGTTCTTC	CASSPLRLAGAHEQFF
NA	NA	TRBV9	TRBJ2-1	TGTGCCAGCAGCGTAGAGGGGGTCAACTACAATGAGCAGTTCTTC	CASSVEGVNYNEQFF
TRBD1	NA	TRBV5-1	TRBJ2-5	TGCGCCAGCAGCCCGGGACAGGGGGCAGCCAAACAAGAGACCCAGTACTTC	CASSPGQGAAKQETQYF
TRBD1	NA	TRBV6-5	TRBJ1-2	TGTGCCAGCAGTGCAGGGGGCAGTGGCTACACCTTC	CASSAGGSGYTF
NA	once	TRBV2	TRBJ2-7	TGTGCCAGCAGTGAAGCAGCCTATATTTCCTACGAGCAGTACTTC	CASSEAAYISYEQYF
NA	NA	TRBV4-1	TRBJ1-2	TGCGCCAGCAGCCCCCGGCAGGGATCCTATGGCTACACCTTC	CASSPRQGSYGYTF
TRBD2	NA	TRBV9	TRBJ2-7	TGTGCCAGCAGCGTAGGGGGAAGGGCTAGCGGGACCCATGGGGAGCAGTACTTC	CASSVGGRASGTHGEQYF
TRBD2	once	TRBV7-9	TRBJ2-5	TGTGCCAGCAACCAAGCGGGAGCCCCTCAAGAGACCCAGTACTTC	CASNQAGAPQETQYF
TRBD1	NA	TRBV7-9	TRBJ2-5	TGTGCCAGCAGCTCCTGGGCAGGGGGTTACCAAGAGACCCAGTACTTC	CASSSWAGGYQETQYF
NA	NA	TRBV4-2	TRBJ2-7	TGTGCCAGCAGCCAAGATAGGGACGGGCCTTCCTACGAGCAGTACTTC	CASSQDRDGPSYEQYF
NA	NA	TRBV7-8	TRBJ2-5	TGTGCCAGCAGCTTATTAGCGAACCAAGAGACCCAGTACTTC	CASSLLANQETQYF
NA	NA	TRBV7-3	TRBJ1-1	TGTGCCAGCAGCTTATTGGAGCACACTGAAGCTTTCTTT	CASSLLEHTEAFF
NA	NA	TRBV28	TRBJ2-7	TGTGCCAGCACCTTAGGCGAAGGGGGAGGCTACTACGAGCAGTACTTC	CASTLGEGGGYYEQYF